This TCR beta chain was recorded in a study of T cells after yellow fever vaccination. Turning to the study itself: The authors prepared low-cell-number fractions using SMART-Seq v4 Ultra Low Input.

TCRdb redid the calling of the 5' RACE reads with MiXCR, one entry per CDR3 protein. The table records hundreds of thousands of distinct CDR3 sequences, around 20% of them present only once. The CDR3 has 14 residues. Germline-derived CDR1 and CDR2 are SGHTA and FQGNSA. V lost 5 bases and J lost 5; bases outside the gene matches: 5. Note on this clonotype: Its specificity is not known.

Regarding the study as a whole: Among primary-vaccination clones, most reappeared after the booster, at 96% for CD4 and 85% to 90% for CD8.

V gene TRBV7-2 combines with J gene TRBJ1-5; 8 bases align to TRBD1. The clonotype was recovered from a man younger than 35 who received the YFV17D yellow fever vaccine. Source: PBMCs, taken before the yellow fever booster vaccination. In nucleotides, the CDR3 is TGTGCCAGCAGCACAGGACAGGGATATCAGCCCCAGCATTTT. Amino acid sequence: CASSTGQGYQPQHF.